The T cell receptor (beta chain) under discussion was sequenced for a study of radiotherapy plus CTLA-4 blockade in lung cancer. With ipilimumab providing CTLA-4 blockade, focal radiation was administered to patients who had chemo-refractory metastatic non-small-cell lung cancer. J was trimmed by 4 bases and V by 3 bases; bases with no gene match: 5. CDR1 SGHRS and CDR2 YFSETQ come from the germline V gene. CDR3 length: 14 amino acids. Using immunoSEQ multiplex PCR, the repertoire was profiled, and TCRdb retains in-frame clones only, with some absent. The sample holds some 64,000 clones; about 80% are singletons and the top ten take 4% to 5%.

This specimen was peripheral blood, taken from a patient treated with radiotherapy plus ipilimumab. The chain has TRBV5-1 and TRBJ1-1, with 8 bases matching TRBD1. This receptor was taken from a human donor with non-small cell lung cancer who had a complete response to radiotherapy plus ipilimumab. The CDR3 DNA follows: TGCGCCAGCAGCTCCAGGGGGCTAGGCACTGAAGCTTTCTTT. Its protein product is CASSSRGLGTEAFF.